Below are 26 T cell receptor beta chains sequenced from a single sample in a study of blood T cell repertoires in COVID-19. Only in-frame clones appear in the TCRdb table, and some are missing; sequencing was by immunoSEQ multiplex PCR. This table holds a few hundred thousand clones, about 90% found once. Sequences were obtained from PBMCs or T cells enriched from blood (not recorded which). Receptors were obtained from a human donor in a cohort exposed to, infected with or recovered from COVID-19 (not recorded which). The donor label of this sample is uncertain.

The chain couples TRBV2 to TRBJ1-2; D possibly corresponds to TRBD1 (5 bases). Germline V gene data show CDR1 as SNHLY and CDR2 as FYNNEI. This CDR3 is built from 12 residues. V was pared by 3 bases and J by 3 bases, with 5 bases between. CDR3 nucleotides: TGTGCCAGCAGTGAGACAGACTATGGCTACACCTTC. This encodes CASSETDYGYTF.

This chain uses TRBV30 with TRBJ1-4; no reliable D call. This CDR3 contains 12 residues. CDR1 GTSNPN and CDR2 SVGIG come from the germline V gene (reference sequence). The germline V and J ends were trimmed by 4 bases and 7 bases, with 10 bases remaining between them. The CDR3 region has the DNA TGTGCCTGGAAGCGGGGTGGTGAAAAACTGTTTTTT. It yields the protein CAWKRGGEKLFF.

V and J are TRBV30 and TRBJ1-1; tentative D call: TRBD1 (5 bases). Germline V gene sequence: CDR1 GTSNPN, CDR2 SVGIG (reference sequence). The V end lost 2 bases, the J end lost 1 base, and 11 bases lay between the germline ends. CDR3 size: 14 residues. CDR3 protein: CAWSWGRANTEAFF. In DNA form, the CDR3 reads TGTGCCTGGAGTTGGGGCAGGGCGAACACTGAAGCTTTCTTT.

The chain couples TRBV2 to TRBJ2-7; 10 bases agree with TRBD2. The CDR3 sequence is 15 residues long. Looked up from germline, CDR1 is SNHLY and CDR2 is FYNNEI. V shed 6 bases, J shed 3 bases, and the junction held 8 bases outside the gene matches. The CDR3 reads CASRVSSGGRYEQYF. The CDR3 nucleotides are TGTGCCAGCAGGGTATCTAGCGGGGGCCGCTACGAGCAGTACTTC.

The chain's CDR3 is CASSQGSGVEQFF. The CDR3 DNA reads as TGTGCCAGCAGCCAAGGCTCGGGGGTTGAGCAGTTCTTC. The chain recombines TRBV3-1 (or the pseudogene TRBV3-2) with TRBJ2-1; TRBD2 is a possible D gene (6 bases). V lost 1 base and J 9 bases, leaving 10 bases between the germline ends. The germline V gene encodes CDR1 LGHDT and CDR2 YNNKEL (reference sequence). The CDR3 totals 13 residues.

The chain couples TRBV3-1 (or the pseudogene TRBV3-2) to TRBJ2-3; 11 bases line up with TRBD2. This CDR3 is 15 amino acids long. With V trimmed by 6 bases and J by 5 bases, 7 bases remained unmatched. Germline CDR1 LGHDT, CDR2 YNNKEL (reference sequence). The CDR3 spells CASSHTSGGGDTQYF. The CDR3 DNA reads TGTGCCAGCAGTCATACTAGCGGGGGAGGAGATACGCAGTATTTT.

This clone was found once. Other DNA sequences in the sample encode the same CDR3. This chain connects TRBV7-9 to TRBJ1-5; the D gene is possibly TRBD1 (6 bases). The CDR3 runs to 15 residues. From germline, CDR1 is SEHNR and CDR2 FQNEAQ (reference sequence). V was cut by 1 base and J by 4 bases, with 11 bases left in between. DNA of the CDR3: TGTGCCAGCAGCTTAGGGGGGCAGGGGAATCAGCCCCAGCATTTT. Encoded protein: CASSLGGQGNQPQHF.

The rearrangement links TRBV11-2 to TRBJ1-2; D gene unclear. Deletions cut 5 bases from V and 5 bases from J, with 21 bases between. Germline CDR1 SGHAT, CDR2 FQNNGV. This CDR3 is built from 16 residues. The DNA for the CDR3 is TGTGCCAGCAGCCGTGCCCCGTCCGGCGGCGAGTATGGCTACACCTTC. Amino acid sequence: CASSRAPSGGEYGYTF.

The rearrangement joins TRBV7-2 to TRBJ2-1, with TRBD2 matching over 11 bases. Germline CDR1 is SGHTA and CDR2 is FQGNSA. This CDR3 is 16 amino acids long. V gave up 3 bases and J gave up 9 bases; unmatched junction bases: 10. The CDR3 DNA sequence: TGTGCCAGCAGCTTGGACTTAGCGGGGGGGCCGATTGAGCAGTTCTTC. Residues: CASSLDLAGGPIEQFF.

The CDR3 sequence is CASSFTGGNTGELFF. In nucleotides, the CDR3 is TGTGCCAGCAGTTTTACAGGGGGCAACACCGGGGAGCTGTTTTTT. The chain couples TRBV9 to TRBJ2-2; TRBD1 agrees at 9 bases. Germline CDR1 SGDLS, CDR2 YYNGEE. Trimming took 5 bases from V and 2 from J; bases not matched to a gene: 4. The CDR3 has 15 residues.

The rearrangement joins TRBV13 to TRBJ1-4; D not certain. V lost 0 bases and J 5 bases, leaving 7 bases between the germline ends. Germline assignment: CDR1 PRHDT and CDR2 FYEKMQ (reference sequence). The CDR3 runs 14 residues. CDR3 loop: CASSLGGDNEKLFF. The CDR3 nucleotides read TGTGCCAGCAGCTTAGGCGGAGACAATGAAAAACTGTTTTTT. Combining the CDR3 with reference TRBV13 and TRBJ1-4 gives the whole variable domain AAGVIQSPRHLIKEKRETATLKCYPIPRHDTVYWYQQGPGQDPQFLISFYEKMQSDKGSIPDRFSAQQFSDYHSELNMSSLELGDSALYFCASSLGGDNEKLFFGSGTQLSVL.

The rearrangement links TRBV11-2 to TRBJ1-3; D is unresolved. Germline lookup yields CDR1 SGHAT and CDR2 FQNNGV. This CDR3 is 16 amino acids long. V was trimmed by 6 bases and J by 3 bases, leaving 18 bases between them. The CDR3 DNA sequence: TGTGCCAGCAGACCCCGGGGATACAAATATGGAAACACCATATATTTT. Translating it yields CASRPRGYKYGNTIYF.

The rearrangement links TRBV19 to TRBJ1-2; the D gene is possibly TRBD1 (6 bases). The V end lost 4 bases, the J end lost 2 bases, and 11 bases lay between the germline ends. This CDR3 region has 14 residues. CDR1 and CDR2 (germline): LNHDA, SQIVND (reference sequence). CDR3 sequence reads: CASSTQQGNYGYTF. The CDR3 nucleotides are TGTGCCAGTAGTACCCAACAGGGAAACTATGGCTACACCTTC.

This sequence joins TRBV11-2 and TRBJ2-1; 10 nucleotides line up with TRBD2. The CDR3 has 17 amino acids. Germline V gene lookup returns CDR1 SGHAT and CDR2 FQNNGV. Unmatched junction bases numbered 10, after V lost 1 base and J lost 7 bases. The CDR3 sequence is CASSLVGSGGVRNEQFF. The CDR3 nucleotides read TGTGCCAGCAGCTTAGTGGGGAGCGGGGGGGTTCGGAATGAGCAGTTCTTC.

The chain carries TRBV12-5 and TRBJ2-4; D perhaps matches TRBD1 (5 bases). V lost 3 bases to trimming and J lost 0 bases, with 12 bases between them. CDR3 size: 16 residues. Looked up from germline, CDR1 is LGHNT and CDR2 is FRNRAP. CDR3 region: CASGLTAGLAKNIQYF. The CDR3, as DNA: TGTGCTAGTGGTTTAACGGCAGGGCTAGCCAAAAACATTCAGTACTTC.

The chain carries TRBV5-1 and TRBJ2-7; maybe TRBD1 (5 bases). From germline, CDR1 is SGHRS and CDR2 YFSETQ. This CDR3 has 13 amino acids. The V end lost 3 bases, the J end lost 8 bases, and 15 bases lay between the germline ends. CDR3 sequence: CASSSSQGLQQYF. CDR3 DNA sequence: TGCGCCAGCAGCTCCTCGCAGGGTTTACAGCAGTACTTC.

The chain carries TRBV11-1 and TRBJ2-2; 7 bases map to TRBD2. In germline, CDR1 is SGHAT, CDR2 FQDESV (reference sequence). The CDR3 has 15 amino acids. J was trimmed by 1 base and V by 1 base; bases with no gene match: 0. As DNA, the CDR3 is TGTGCCAGCAGCTTAGGGGAGGGGAACACCGGGGAGCTGTTTTTT. Its translation: CASSLGEGNTGELFF.

The CDR3: CASSPPEDRFGEKLFF. CDR3 bases: TGTGCCAGCAGCCCTCCCGAGGACAGGTTTGGTGAAAAACTGTTTTTT. The V and J genes are TRBV7-8 and TRBJ1-4, with 7 positions matching TRBD1. The germline V gene encodes CDR1 SGHVS and CDR2 FQNEAQ. Germline trimming cut 5 bases from V and 7 bases from J; bases unmatched to any gene: 13. This CDR3 is built from 16 residues.

This rearrangement joins TRBV7-5 to TRBJ2-3; no DNA check was done on the table's D call, TRBD1. TRBV7-5 is termed a pseudogene. This CDR3 spans 17 amino acids. CDR3 nucleotides: TGTGCCAGAAGCTTAGCTGGGACAGGGGTGTGCGCAGATACGCAGTATTTT. This gives the protein CARSLAGTGVCADTQYF.

The chain uses TRBV30 and TRBJ2-5; D is undetermined. The germline V gene encodes CDR1 GTSNPN and CDR2 SVGIG (reference sequence). The CDR3 loop spans 13 amino acids. V lost 2 bases and J 5 bases, leaving 12 bases between the germline ends. This CDR3 is CAWSREAWETQYF. The CDR3 bases are TGTGCCTGGAGTCGAGAGGCCTGGGAGACCCAGTACTTC.

With respect to this clone: Other DNA sequences in the sample encode the same CDR3. The chain uses TRBV27 and TRBJ2-7; the match to TRBD1 covers 8 bases. The ends lost 8 bases at V and 3 bases at J; junction bases unmatched: 3. CDR3 size: 12 residues. In germline, CDR1 is MNHEY, CDR2 SMNVEV (reference sequence). The CDR3 coding sequence is TGTGCCAGCTCTGGACAGGGCTACGAGCAGTACTTC. Protein sequence: CASSGQGYEQYF.

As DNA, the CDR3 is TGTGCCAGCAGTGATGCGGTTAGGAACACTGAAGCTTTCTTT. It encodes CASSDAVRNTEAFF. The chain is built from TRBV6-1 and TRBJ1-1; D gene uncertain. V was cut by 3 bases and J by 1 base, with 9 bases left in between. Germline CDR1 and CDR2: MNHNS and SASEGT. CDR3 length: 14 residues.

The CDR3 sequence is CASRRSLGRSQPQHF. The CDR3 nucleotides are TGTGCCAGTAGGCGGTCGTTAGGGAGAAGCCAGCCCCAGCATTTT. The rearrangement joins TRBV19 to TRBJ1-5; no clear D gene. The V gene lost 6 bases and the J gene lost 7 bases, with 19 bases spanning the gap. Germline V lookup: CDR1 LNHDA, CDR2 SQIVND (reference sequence). The length of the CDR3 is 15 residues.

V is TRBV7-9 and J is TRBJ1-1, with D perhaps matching TRBD1 (6 bases). V dropped 4 bases and J dropped 1 base, with 13 bases sitting between them. Germline V gives CDR1 SEHNR, CDR2 FQNEAQ (reference sequence). The CDR3 has 15 residues. CDR3 loop: CASSSPGTTNTEAFF. CDR3 nucleotide sequence: TGTGCCAGCAGCTCTCCCGGGACAACGAACACTGAAGCTTTCTTT.

The gene calls are TRBV2 and TRBJ2-7; 9 bases line up with TRBD2. CDR1 and CDR2 from the germline V gene are SNHLY and FYNNEI. V shed 5 bases and J 2 bases; nucleotides not matched to a gene: 4. This CDR3 has 14 residues. CDR3 amino acids: CASSFGGGAYEQYF. In nucleotides, the CDR3 is TGTGCCAGCAGTTTCGGCGGGGGGGCCTACGAGCAGTACTTC.

The chain employs TRBV18 and TRBJ2-5, with TRBD1 as a possible D gene (5 bases). V was clipped by 1 base and J by 0 bases, with 6 bases between them. The CDR3 covers 14 residues. The germline V gene encodes CDR1 KGHSH and CDR2 LQKENI. The CDR3 loop is CASSPLDNQETQYF. For the CDR3, the DNA is TGTGCCAGCTCACCACTGGACAACCAAGAGACCCAGTACTTC.